This TCR beta chain is drawn from a study of Ad26.COV2.S vaccination and SARS-CoV-2 variants (dated by TCRdb to the early 2020s). As for the study more broadly: Donors in the vaccine arm were drawn from COV1001, a phase I-IIa trial of Ad26.COV2.S in healthy adults that was multicentre, randomized, double-blind and placebo-controlled. Sequencing of the TCRbeta repertoire served to evaluate the specificity and breadth of SARS-CoV-2-reactive T cell receptors following Ad26.COV2.S vaccination. Ad26.COV2.S was administered intramuscularly at 5 x 10^10 or 1 x 10^11 viral particles, either as a single shot or as two shots given 56 days apart. Investigators did not know the trial group allocation while performing experiments and assessing outcomes. Trial participants were randomized into five groups of five, in which low-dose or high-dose Ad26.COV2.S was given once or twice, or placebo was given on both occasions. The TCR-sequenced set comprised approximately 30 samples: approximately 20 Ad26.COV2.S vaccine recipients, 5 placebo recipients and 8 SARS-CoV-2 convalescent individuals. What the research found in general, with its limitations: Vaccine and placebo recipients had comparable non-spike TCR breadth, which fits with the vaccine containing only spike. Comparing responses between vaccine doses or regimens was not something the study was powered to do. After vaccination, spike-specific CD8+ and CD4+ T cell responses were reported to show substantial breadth. Ad26.COV2.S recipients had higher spike-specific TCR breadth than placebo recipients (P = 0.0014). According to the authors, total T cell responses may have been underestimated by the TCR breadth and depth analyses.

Comments on this clone: The antigen it binds to is not known. Base-call qualities are not available, and no considerably larger clone is one nucleotide away.

Read against the paper, the sample's treatment or condition label means: some 20 received Ad26.COV2.S at low or high dose, single or two shots; five or six received placebo; per-sample allocation not given. For vaccine and placebo recipients, repertoires were sequenced using samples collected on day 63 after the first injection. Cohort 1b enrolled 25 adults aged 18-55 years at a single site in Boston, USA, between 29 July and 7 August 2020. Ad26.COV2.S was a replication-incompetent adenovirus type 26 vector that expressed a prefusion-stabilized SARS-CoV-2 spike protein derived from the original Wuhan strain. V sheds 1 base and J sheds 7 bases, leaving 7 bases between their ends. There are 12 amino acids in the CDR3, from cysteine to phenylalanine inclusive. Of the read, only the CDR3 DNA is kept; its 36 bases are in frame from base 1. The immunoSEQ Assay was the method used to sequence TCRbeta CDR3 regions. After extraction, genomic DNA underwent amplification by bias-controlled multiplex PCR, followed by high-throughput sequencing. Turning to the authors' computational methods: To quantify the absolute abundance of each unique TCRbeta CDR3 region, sequences were collapsed and filtered. Usable DNA was measured by amplifying reference genes present in all nucleated cells, and TCRbeta template counts were normalized to that usable DNA to estimate T cell fraction. Repertoire TCRs were annotated as SARS-CoV-2-specific when V gene, CDR3 amino acid sequence and J gene were exactly matched to a known reactive TCR set. The reference SARS-CoV-2 TCR set was obtained from MIRA and was filtered for enrichment in COVID-19-positive ImmuneCODE repertoires, whereby public or cross-reactive TCRs were removed. Based on the MIRA antigens, annotated TCRs were further analysed at the level of specific ORF or position within ORF. Breadth was defined as annotated unique rearrangements over total unique productive rearrangements; depth was the summed frequency of those rearrangements. TCR breadth was compared between groups using two-sided Wilcoxon rank-sum tests. TCRdb obtained this table from immuneACCESS and retained in-frame rearrangements with V and J assigned. These tables miss some clones; where compared with another copy, unresolved V genes account for less than half of the shortfall, and the remainder is unexplained. The DNA gave D and trimming, while V, J and clone size come from that table. For this sample the table gives 300,000 to 350,000 clones, of which around 83% were detected only once. The ten largest clones take up more than 1.5% of the sample.

This material consisted of peripheral blood, taken in a trial of Ad26.COV2.S vaccine versus placebo. This sequence was found in a person aged 18-60 years who received the Ad26.COV2.S COVID-19 vaccine or a placebo. The receptor chain draws on TRBV12-3 or TRBV12-4 and TRBJ1-1; the D gene remains uncertain. The DNA sequence is as follows: TGTGCCAGCAGTTTAGAGTGGGGTGAAGCTTTCTTT. It specifies CASSLEWGEAFF.